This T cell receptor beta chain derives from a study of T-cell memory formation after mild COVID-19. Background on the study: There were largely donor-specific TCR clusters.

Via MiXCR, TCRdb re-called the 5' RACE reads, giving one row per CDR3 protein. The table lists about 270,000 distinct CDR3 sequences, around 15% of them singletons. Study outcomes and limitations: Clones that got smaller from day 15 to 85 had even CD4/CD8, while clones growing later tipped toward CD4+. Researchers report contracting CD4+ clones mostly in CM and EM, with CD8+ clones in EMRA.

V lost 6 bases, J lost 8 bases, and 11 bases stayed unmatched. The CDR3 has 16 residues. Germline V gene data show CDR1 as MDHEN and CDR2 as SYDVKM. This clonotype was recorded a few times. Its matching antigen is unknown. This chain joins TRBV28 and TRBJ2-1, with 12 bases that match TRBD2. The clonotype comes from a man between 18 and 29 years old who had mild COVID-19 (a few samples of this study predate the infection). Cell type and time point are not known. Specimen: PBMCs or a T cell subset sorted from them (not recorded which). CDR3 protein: CASRYPSGGASDEQFF. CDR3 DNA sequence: TGTGCCAGCAGATACCCTAGCGGGGGGGCCTCGGATGAGCAGTTCTTC.